These 15 T cell receptor beta chains were all obtained from the same sample, sequenced in a study of blood T cell repertoires in COVID-19. Sequencing was performed with immunoSEQ multiplex PCR; in TCRdb, only in-frame clones are kept and a portion is missing. The data hold about 140,000 clones, with 65% to 90% observed a single time. Sequenced: peripheral blood. Receptors originate from a middle-aged man with acute or convalescent COVID-19.

CDR3 in amino acids: CASSPPPPGEQYF. The CDR3 DNA reads as TGTGCCAGCTCACCACCGCCCCCAGGCGAGCAGTACTTC. This chain joins TRBV18 and TRBJ2-7; D remains ambiguous. V dropped 0 bases and J dropped 6 bases, with 9 bases sitting between them. Germline V gene sequence: CDR1 KGHSH, CDR2 LQKENI. This CDR3 comprises 13 residues. Complete variable domain (other parts from reference TRBV18 and TRBJ2-7): NAGVMQNPRHLVRRRGQEARLRCSPMKGHSHVYWYRQLPEEGLKFMVYLQKENIIDESGMPKERFSAEFPKEGPSILRIQQVVRGDSAAYFCASSPPPPGEQYFGPGTRLTVT.

The chain is built from TRBV19 and TRBJ2-3; TRBD1 matches at 7 bases. The V segment lost 4 bases and the J segment 4 bases; nucleotides outside the gene matches: 5. This CDR3 has 14 residues. Germline V gives CDR1 LNHDA, CDR2 SQIVND (reference sequence). The CDR3 region is CASSRNQGADTQYF. The CDR3 coding sequence is TGTGCCAGTAGTAGAAATCAGGGGGCAGATACGCAGTATTTT. The full variable domain, in which reference TRBV19 and TRBJ2-3 provide the parts outside the CDR3, is DGGITQSPKYLFRKEGQNVTLSCEQNLNHDAMYWYRQDPGQGLRLIYYSQIVNDFQKGDIAEGYSVSREKKESFPLTVTSAQKNPTAFYLCASSRNQGADTQYFGPGTRLTVL.

The chain links TRBV2 to TRBJ1-5, with D possibly being TRBD1 (5 bases). Trimming cost V 5 bases and J 4 bases, with 9 bases left between them. This CDR3 has 13 residues. The germline CDR1 and CDR2 sequences are SNHLY and FYNNEI. CDR3 in DNA: TGTGCCAGCAGTACAGGCCGTAATCAGCCCCAGCATTTT. Residues: CASSTGRNQPQHF.

This clone was observed once. This chain uses TRBV14 with TRBJ1-6; D is uncertain. Germline V gene lookup returns CDR1 SGHDN and CDR2 FVKESK. Trimming took off 1 base at V and 10 bases at J, with 5 bases between the two ends. The CDR3 is 12 residues long. The CDR3 spells CASSQAVSPLHF. In DNA, the CDR3 is TGTGCCAGCAGCCAAGCGGTATCACCCCTCCACTTT. The full variable domain, rest sourced from reference TRBV14 and TRBJ1-6, is EAGVTQFPSHSVIEKGQTVTLRCDPISGHDNLYWYRRVMGKEIKFLLHFVKESKQDESGMPNNRFLAERTGGTYSTLKVQPAELEDSGVYFCASSQAVSPLHFGNGTRLTVT.

The chain has TRBV10-2 and TRBJ1-1; possibly TRBD1 for D (6 bases). The V end was cut by 6 bases, the J end by 0 bases, with 17 bases between. Germline V CDR1 and CDR2: WSHSY, SAAADI. The CDR3 runs 16 residues. The CDR3 DNA reads TGCGCCAGCAGACCGGGACACCGGGCCTTGAACACTGAAGCTTTCTTT. Residues: CASRPGHRALNTEAFF.

The V and J genes are TRBV16 and TRBJ1-5, with 8 bases matching TRBD1. The germline V gene encodes CDR1 KGHSY and CDR2 FQNENV. The CDR3 consists of 15 residues. V dropped 10 bases and J dropped 2; count of bases not matched to a gene: 10. CDR3 loop: CATHPTGDGNQPQHF. Written as DNA, the CDR3 is TGTGCCACCCATCCGACAGGGGATGGCAATCAGCCCCAGCATTTT.

The V gene is TRBV7-3, the J gene TRBJ1-2, with no clear D. V lost 5 bases, J lost 2 bases, and 15 bases lay in between. Per germline, CDR1 SGHTA and CDR2 FQGTGA. This CDR3 spans 15 amino acids. DNA for the CDR3: TGTGCCAGCAGCCCTACGGGAGGGTTAAACTATGGCTACACCTTC. It codes for CASSPTGGLNYGYTF.

This clone was counted a few times. The chain links TRBV27 to TRBJ1-6; TRBD1 aligns across 9 bases. Germline CDR1 MNHEY, CDR2 SMNVEV (reference sequence). Trimming took 2 bases from V and 6 from J; bases not matched to a gene: 2. The CDR3 covers 15 residues. The CDR3 here is CASSLTGQGNSPLHF. CDR3 sequence (DNA): TGTGCCAGCAGTTTAACGGGACAGGGTAATTCACCCCTCCACTTT.

This chain uses TRBV5-1 with TRBJ2-2; TRBD2 might be the D (6 bases). The CDR3 runs to 16 residues. The germline gives CDR1 SGHRS, CDR2 YFSETQ. Trimming pared 2 bases from V and 1 base from J, leaving 12 bases between. CDR3 amino acids: CASSFAGLQNTGELFF. The CDR3 bases are TGCGCCAGCAGCTTTGCGGGACTCCAGAACACCGGGGAGCTGTTTTTT.

This chain links TRBV6-5 with TRBJ1-2; D remains unclear. Germline V gene lookup returns CDR1 MNHEY and CDR2 SVGAGI. Trimming cost V 0 bases and J 8 bases, with 13 bases left between them. The CDR3 loop spans 14 amino acids. The CDR3 is CASSYSIRGQGYTF. The CDR3 nucleotides read TGTGCCAGCAGTTACTCGATTCGGGGTCAAGGCTACACCTTC.

The rearrangement uses TRBV9 and TRBJ1-3, with D perhaps TRBD1 (6 bases). CDR3 length: 15 residues. The V gene's germline CDR1 is SGDLS and CDR2 YYNGEE. V was clipped by 4 bases and J by 3 bases, with 14 bases between them. CDR3 sequence: CASSPQGTFGNTIYF. The CDR3 nucleotides read TGTGCCAGCAGCCCTCAGGGGACGTTTGGAAACACCATATATTTT.

The chain recombines TRBV6-5 with TRBJ2-2, with 8 bases aligning to TRBD1. Germline loops: CDR1 MNHEY, CDR2 SVGAGI. The CDR3 consists of 15 residues. The junction had 9 bases not matched to a gene; V was cut back by 8 bases and J by 4 bases. The CDR3 reads CASVTRQGSTGELFF. The CDR3 nucleotides read TGTGCCAGCGTAACCCGACAGGGGAGCACCGGGGAGCTGTTTTTT.

This clone has only a few counts. The chain couples TRBV15 to TRBJ1-6; D is ambiguous. V lost 3 bases and J 1 base, leaving 13 bases between the germline ends. CDR3 length: 17 amino acids. Germline V gives CDR1 LNHNV, CDR2 YYDKDF (reference sequence). CDR3 sequence: CATSRKQFRSYNSPLHF. CDR3 nucleotides: TGTGCCACCAGCAGGAAACAGTTCAGGTCCTATAATTCACCCCTCCACTTT.

The J gene is TRBJ1-5, the V gene TRBV10-2, with 8 positions matching TRBD1. This CDR3 has 14 amino acids. The germline CDR1 and CDR2 sequences are WSHSY and SAAADI. Trimming removed 4 bases from V and 5 bases from J; junction bases left unmatched: 4. The CDR3 DNA reads TGCGCCAGCAGTGGACAGGGGTTTGATCAGCCCCAGCATTTT. Translation gives CASSGQGFDQPQHF.

The V gene is TRBV3-1 (or the pseudogene TRBV3-2), the J gene TRBJ1-6, with D possibly matching TRBD1 (5 bases). Trimming pared 2 bases from V and 9 bases from J, leaving 14 bases between. Germline lookup yields CDR1 LGHDT and CDR2 YNNKEL (reference sequence). The CDR3 consists of 15 residues. Written as DNA, the CDR3 is TGTGCCAGCAGCCAACAGGGTCGTAGCATTTCACCCCTCCACTTT. Translated, it gives CASSQQGRSISPLHF.